This T cell receptor (beta chain) was recorded in a study of blood T cell repertoires in COVID-19. Study-level background: PBMCs, B-cell-depleted T cells, or T cells were the source of the cDNA or gDNA that made up the material.

Germline CDR1 and CDR2: SGHRS and YFSETQ. Trimming shortened V by 4 bases and J by 8 bases, and 15 bases separated the two germline ends. The CDR3 runs to 13 residues. Authors' methods: Amplified reference gene primers provided the basis for estimating nucleated cell counts. Produced via immunoSEQ multiplex PCR; TCRdb's table is partial and in-frame only. D and trimming were read from the DNA, whereas the V and J calls and clone size are those reported in that table. The sample has 250,000 to 350,000 clones; about 88% are singletons. Input material: peripheral blood. The sequence was collected from a woman in her fifties or sixties with acute or convalescent COVID-19. This chain uses TRBV5-1 with TRBJ1-2; D remains unclear. CDR3 sequence: CASSAESTLGYTF. The CDR3 DNA follows: TGCGCCAGCAGCGCCGAGTCGACTTTAGGCTACACCTTC.